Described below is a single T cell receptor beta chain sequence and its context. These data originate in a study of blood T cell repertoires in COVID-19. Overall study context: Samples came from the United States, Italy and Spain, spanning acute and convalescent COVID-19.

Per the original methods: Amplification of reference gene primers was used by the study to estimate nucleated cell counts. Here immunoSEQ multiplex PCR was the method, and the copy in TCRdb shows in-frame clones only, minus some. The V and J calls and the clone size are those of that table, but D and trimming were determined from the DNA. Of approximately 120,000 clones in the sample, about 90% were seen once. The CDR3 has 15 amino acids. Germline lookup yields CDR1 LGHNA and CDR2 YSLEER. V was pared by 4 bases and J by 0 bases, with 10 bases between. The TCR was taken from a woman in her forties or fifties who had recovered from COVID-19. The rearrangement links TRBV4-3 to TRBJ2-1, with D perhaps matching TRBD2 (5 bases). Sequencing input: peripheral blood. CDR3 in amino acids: CASSPRAASYNEQFF. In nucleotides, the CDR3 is TGCGCCAGCAGCCCACGAGCGGCCTCCTACAATGAGCAGTTCTTC.